The subject of this entry is one TCR beta chain. V lost 7 bases, J lost 2 bases, and 14 bases lay in between. From germline, CDR1 is MNHNY and CDR2 SVGAGI (reference sequence). The CDR3 is 14 residues long. This specimen belongs to a study of blood T cell repertoires in COVID-19. Study as a whole: The study drew acute and convalescent COVID-19 samples from the United States, Italy and Spain. Nucleic acid was either cDNA or gDNA, and it came from T cells, B-cell-depleted T cells, or PBMCs.

Original methodology: For nucleated cells, counts were estimated from reference gene primer amplification. Profiled with immunoSEQ multiplex PCR; TCRdb holds only in-frame clones, not every one. The V and J calls and clone size are taken from that table; D and trimming were inferred from the DNA. Among approximately 260,000 clones, around 80% were seen once, and the ten largest hold over 3%. The sample comprised peripheral blood. This sequence joins TRBV6-6 and TRBJ1-2; D might be TRBD1 (5 bases). The origin of this receptor is a woman aged 40 to 50 with active or convalescent COVID-19. CDR3 in DNA: TGTGCCAGCACCGTCGGACACCTAAACTATGGCTACACCTTC. It codes for CASTVGHLNYGYTF.